The present TCR beta chain was sequenced within a study of breast tumors, draining lymph nodes, adjacent tissues. TCRdb re-called the multiplex PCR reads with MiXCR, one entry per CDR3 protein. This table has 20,000 to 25,000 distinct CDR3 sequences, 55% to 80% appearing once. CDR3 length: 16 residues. Germline CDR1 is SGHRS and CDR2 is YFSETQ. V was pared by 2 bases and J by 5 bases, with 10 bases of the junction left unmatched. The gene calls are TRBV5-1 and TRBJ2-7; 10 bases agree with TRBD1. What was sequenced was tumor-adjacent breast tissue. The receptor was derived from a female donor with breast cancer. Some clones in this sample may be carry-over from other donors' samples. DNA for the CDR3: TGCGCCAGCAGCTTTACCGACAGGGGGCGCGGAAACGAGCAGTACTTC. This sequence encodes CASSFTDRGRGNEQYF.